The TCR beta chain described here comes from a study of cytomegalovirus exposure and HLA in healthy donors (dated by TCRdb to 2016 to 2017). About the study as a whole: The roughly 700 repertoires of the first cohort and the 120 validation repertoires were produced on the same platform, according to a later analysis. High-throughput TCR immunosequencing, statistical association of individual TCRs with disease status, and machine learning were combined to predict cytomegalovirus infection status. The study was designed to test whether signatures of past pathogen exposure could be identified by cataloging public T cell receptors. In addition to the first cohort of several hundred subjects, a separate validation cohort of 120 different subjects was used. The paper's findings and limits, for the study overall: Three of the identified cytomegalovirus-associated TCR beta chains were confirmed in vitro to be specific for cytomegalovirus antigens. The authors suggested that the approach could potentially be generalized to other disease states and immunological phenotypes. A later analysis lacked HLA typing for the validation cohort, so it scored co-occurrence in that cohort across all 120 or so repertoires. The study listed 150 to 200 TCR beta chains as associated with cytomegalovirus. While some public TCRs were present in many individuals, most TCR sequences turned up only very rarely across donors. Cytomegalovirus status was reported to be diagnosed by the classifier with high specificity and sensitivity in both the original and validation cohorts. Subsequent analysis determined that TCRs grouped into clusters in the first cohort also showed a tendency toward co-occurrence across the roughly 130 validation repertoires, and 94% of cluster scores exceeded 0.

The donors were included in the validation cohort of roughly 120 subjects, a group kept apart from the roughly 670-subject first cohort. The library was obtained by the immunoSEQ multiplex PCR assay. In the original analysis: A statistical classification framework was developed to diagnose cytomegalovirus status using the catalog of TCR beta chain sequences. In TCRdb, the immuneACCESS table is reduced to in-frame sequences with V and J assigned. These tables do not hold every clone; where another copy was compared, an unresolved V gene accounts for under half, and the others remain unexplained. V and J calls and clone size are copied from that table; D and trimming were computed from the DNA. The sample table records roughly 70,000 clones; 96% of these occur just once. The leading ten clones occupy roughly 5% of the sample. This clone showed up just a few times. Its cognate antigen has yet to be identified. It has no much larger one-base neighbor in the sample; base qualities were not kept.

Trimming accounts for 6 bases at V and 4 bases at J, while the number of junction bases matched to no gene is 2. Sequences LGHNT (CDR1) and FRNRAP (CDR2) are obtained from the germline V gene. The CDR3 starts with the cysteine, ends with the phenylalanine, and has 13 residues. Only the CDR3 region is kept as DNA, spanning 39 bases read in frame from base 1. This TCR derives from a woman aged 18-29 years in good health and CMV-seropositive. The specimen sequenced was PBMCs. The chain joins TRBV12-5 to TRBJ2-1; 8 bases in the junction line up with TRBD2. The nucleotide sequence reads as follows: TGTGCTAGTGGGACTAGCGAGTACAATGAGCAGTTCTTC. It translates to CASGTSEYNEQFF.